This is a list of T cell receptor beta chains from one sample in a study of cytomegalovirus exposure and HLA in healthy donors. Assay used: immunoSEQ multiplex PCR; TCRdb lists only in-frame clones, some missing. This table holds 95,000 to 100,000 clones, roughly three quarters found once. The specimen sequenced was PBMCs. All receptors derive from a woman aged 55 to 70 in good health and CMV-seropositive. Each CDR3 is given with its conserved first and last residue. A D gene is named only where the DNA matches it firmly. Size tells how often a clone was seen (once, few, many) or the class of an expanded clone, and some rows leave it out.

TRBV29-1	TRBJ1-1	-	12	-	CSVRSASIEAFF	TGCAGCGTTCGGAGCGCCTCTATTGAAGCTTTCTTT
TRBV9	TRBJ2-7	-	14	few	CASSRGSGTYEQYF	TGTGCCAGCAGCCGGGGTAGTGGGACCTACGAGCAGTACTTC
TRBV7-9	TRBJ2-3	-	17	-	CASSLGSYPGLTDTQYF	TGTGCCAGCAGCTTAGGGAGCTACCCGGGACTCACAGATACGCAGTATTTT
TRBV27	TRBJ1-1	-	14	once	CASSLGQGTTEAFF	TGTGCCAGCAGTTTAGGCCAGGGCACCACTGAAGCTTTCTTT
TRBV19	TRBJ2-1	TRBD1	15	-	CASSRTGGLYNEQFF	TGTGCCAGTAGCCGAACAGGGGGCCTCTACAATGAGCAGTTCTTC
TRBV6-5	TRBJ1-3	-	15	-	CASRTQDRLGNTIYF	TGTGCCAGCAGAACCCAGGACAGACTTGGAAACACCATATATTTT
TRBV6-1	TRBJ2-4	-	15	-	CASSEYTGAKNIQYF	TGTGCCAGCAGTGAATATACAGGGGCCAAAAACATTCAGTACTTC
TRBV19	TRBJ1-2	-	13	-	CASSIEQGQGYTF	TGTGCCAGTAGTATTGAACAGGGTCAAGGCTACACCTTC
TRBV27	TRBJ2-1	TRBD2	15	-	CASSRSGQLYNEQFF	TGTGCCAGCAGCCGTAGCGGGCAGCTCTACAATGAGCAGTTCTTC
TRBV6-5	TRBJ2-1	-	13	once	CASSQDLAGEQFF	TGTGCCAGCAGCCAGGACTTGGCGGGTGAGCAGTTCTTC
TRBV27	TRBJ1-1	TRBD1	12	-	CASSLNRGEAFF	TGTGCCAGCAGTTTAAACAGGGGGGAAGCTTTCTTT
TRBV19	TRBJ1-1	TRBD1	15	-	CASSPDRGLDTEAFF	TGTGCCAGTAGTCCGGACAGGGGGCTGGACACTGAAGCTTTCTTT
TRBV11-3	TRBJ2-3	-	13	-	CASRPSQGDTQYF	TGTGCCAGCAGGCCTAGTCAGGGAGATACGCAGTATTTT
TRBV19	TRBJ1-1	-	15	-	CASSPPPPAGTEAFF	TGTGCCAGTAGTCCTCCTCCCCCGGCGGGCACTGAAGCTTTCTTT
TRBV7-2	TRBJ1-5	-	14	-	CASSLVEGNQPQHF	TGTGCCAGCAGCTTAGTGGAGGGAAATCAGCCCCAGCATTTT
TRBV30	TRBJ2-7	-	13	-	CACSAPRDYEQYF	TGTGCCTGTTCGGCTCCCCGGGACTACGAGCAGTACTTC
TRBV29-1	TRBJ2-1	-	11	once	CSVARGGEQFF	TGCAGCGTTGCACGGGGTGGAGAGCAGTTCTTC
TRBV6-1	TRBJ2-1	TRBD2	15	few	CASTPTSGRGIEQFF	TGTGCCAGCACACCGACTAGCGGGAGGGGAATTGAGCAGTTCTTC
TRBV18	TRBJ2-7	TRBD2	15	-	CASSPGTSGRREQYF	TGTGCCAGCTCACCCGGGACTAGCGGGAGGCGGGAGCAGTACTTC
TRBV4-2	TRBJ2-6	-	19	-	CASSQEGGGRFSGANVLTF	TGTGCCAGCAGCCAAGAGGGAGGGGGTCGATTCTCTGGGGCCAACGTCCTGACTTTC
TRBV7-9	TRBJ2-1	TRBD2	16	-	CASSYFLAGGRNEQFF	TGTGCCAGCAGCTACTTCCTAGCGGGAGGAAGGAATGAGCAGTTCTTC
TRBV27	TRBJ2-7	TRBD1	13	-	CASSTGAQFEQYF	TGTGCCAGCTCGACAGGGGCACAGTTCGAGCAGTACTTC
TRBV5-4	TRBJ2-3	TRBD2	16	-	CASSSLLAGALDTQYF	TGTGCCAGCAGCTCCCTACTAGCGGGAGCTCTAGATACGCAGTATTTT
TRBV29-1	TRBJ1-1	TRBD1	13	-	CSVSDRANTEAFF	TGCAGCGTTAGTGACAGGGCGAACACTGAAGCTTTCTTT
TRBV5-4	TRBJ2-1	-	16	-	CASSPPVEGTYNEQFF	TGTGCCAGCAGCCCCCCGGTGGAGGGGACCTACAATGAGCAGTTCTTC
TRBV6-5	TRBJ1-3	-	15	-	CASRLTLTGGNTIYF	TGTGCCAGCAGACTGACACTTACTGGAGGAAACACCATATATTTT
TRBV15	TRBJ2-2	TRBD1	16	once	CATSRPGTGNTGELFF	TGTGCCACCAGCAGACCCGGGACAGGCAACACCGGGGAGCTGTTTTTT
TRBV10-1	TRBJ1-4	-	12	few	CASQGANEKLFF	TGCGCCAGCCAAGGGGCCAACGAAAAACTGTTTTTT
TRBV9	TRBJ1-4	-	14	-	CASSGGSGPRKLFF	TGTGCCAGCAGCGGAGGGTCCGGGCCCCGGAAACTGTTTTTT
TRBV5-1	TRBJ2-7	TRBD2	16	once	CASSLETSGRIYEQYF	TGCGCCAGCAGCTTGGAGACTAGCGGGAGGATATACGAGCAGTACTTC
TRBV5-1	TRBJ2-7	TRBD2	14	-	CASSWTSGSYEQYF	TGCGCCAGCAGCTGGACTAGCGGTTCCTACGAGCAGTACTTC
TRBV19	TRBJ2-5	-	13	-	CASSMRQQETQYF	TGTGCCAGTAGTATGAGACAGCAAGAGACCCAGTACTTC
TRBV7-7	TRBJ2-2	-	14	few	CASTPWESAGELFF	TGTGCTAGCACCCCGTGGGAGTCCGCCGGGGAGCTGTTTTTT
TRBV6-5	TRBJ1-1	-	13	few	CASSYMGHTEAFF	TGTGCCAGCAGTTATATGGGGCACACTGAAGCTTTCTTT
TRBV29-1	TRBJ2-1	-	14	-	CSVERRGSYNEQFF	TGCAGCGTTGAAAGGCGCGGCTCGTACAATGAGCAGTTCTTC
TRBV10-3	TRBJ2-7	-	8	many	CAKSEQYF	TGTGCCAAGAGCGAGCAGTACTTC
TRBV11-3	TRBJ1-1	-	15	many	CASSSFAGRNTEAFF	TGTGCCAGCAGCTCGTTCGCGGGGCGGAACACTGAAGCTTTCTTT
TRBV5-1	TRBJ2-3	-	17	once	CASSLAAGRSSTDTQYF	TGCGCCAGCAGCTTGGCCGCGGGCAGGTCTTCCACAGATACGCAGTATTTT
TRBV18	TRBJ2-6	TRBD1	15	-	CASSRGGAGANVLTF	TGTGCCAGCTCTAGAGGGGGCGCTGGGGCCAACGTCCTGACTTTC